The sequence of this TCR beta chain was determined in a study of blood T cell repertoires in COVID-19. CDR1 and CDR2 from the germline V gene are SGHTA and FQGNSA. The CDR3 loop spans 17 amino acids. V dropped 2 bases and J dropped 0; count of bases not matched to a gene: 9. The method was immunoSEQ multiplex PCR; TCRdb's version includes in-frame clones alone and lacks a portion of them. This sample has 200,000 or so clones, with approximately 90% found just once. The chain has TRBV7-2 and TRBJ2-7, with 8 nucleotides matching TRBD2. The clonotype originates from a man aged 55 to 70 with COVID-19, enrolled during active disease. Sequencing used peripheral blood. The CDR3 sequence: CASSLRSSGLYSYEQYF. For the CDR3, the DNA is TGTGCCAGCAGCTTAAGGTCTAGCGGGTTGTACTCCTACGAGCAGTACTTC.